Listed below are T cell receptor beta chains from one sample, sequenced in a study of shared clonotypes between healthy human individuals. Libraries were prepared by immunoSEQ multiplex PCR; TCRdb keeps only in-frame clonotypes and omits some of them. Of roughly 1,100,000 clones listed, around 74% were seen once; the top ten hold 1.2% to 1.5%. The sample taken for sequencing was memory CD4+ T cells sorted from blood. The receptors were sampled from a man younger than 30 in good health. Both conserved end residues are part of each CDR3. A D gene is named only where the DNA matches it firmly. Only some rows state a clone size, as once, few, many or a class for expanded clones.

size | J | V | D | DNA | CDR3
NA | TRBJ2-5 | TRBV2 | TRBD2 | TGTGCCAGCAGTGGAGGGACTAGCGGAGCTCAAGAGACCCAGTACTTC | CASSGGTSGAQETQYF
NA | TRBJ1-4 | TRBV5-6 | TRBD1 | TGTGCCAGCAGTCCCCTGGACAGGGGGCTAACTGGAGGTGAAAAACTGTTTTTT | CASSPLDRGLTGGEKLFF
few | TRBJ2-7 | TRBV7-9 | NA | TGTGCCAGCAGCTTATCGGGACGCAAGGGCGACTACGAGCAGTACTTC | CASSLSGRKGDYEQYF
NA | TRBJ1-3 | TRBV28 | NA | TGTGCCAGCAACCCGGGAGGAGGGAGGCGAGACACCATATATTTT | CASNPGGGRRDTIYF
NA | TRBJ2-7 | TRBV7-8 | NA | TGTGCCAGCAGCCACATCAGCGGGTGGCTCTACGAGCAGTACTTC | CASSHISGWLYEQYF
many | TRBJ1-6 | TRBV6-5 | NA | TGTGCCAGCAGTTACTTGGGGGCACATTCACCCCTCCACTTT | CASSYLGAHSPLHF
NA | TRBJ2-4 | TRBV15 | TRBD2 | TGTGCCACCAGCAGAGTCGGACTAGGCGAAAACATTCAGTACTTC | CATSRVGLGENIQYF
few | TRBJ1-5 | TRBV2 | TRBD1 | TGTGCCACCGGACAGGGTCTTCAGCCCCAGCATTTT | CATGQGLQPQHF
NA | TRBJ2-1 | TRBV19 | TRBD2 | TGTGCCAGTAGCCCACTAGCGGGGTCCTCCAATGAGCAGTTCTTC | CASSPLAGSSNEQFF
few | TRBJ2-5 | TRBV6-1 | NA | TGTGCCACGACTGGAACGCAGGTAGGAGAGACCCAGTACTTC | CATTGTQVGETQYF
NA | TRBJ1-1 | TRBV27 | NA | TGTGCCAGCAGCTTTGAAGCTTTCTTT | CASSFEAFF
NA | TRBJ2-5 | TRBV18 | NA | TGTGCCAGCTCTTTGACAGGAGCCCAAGAGACCCAGTACTTC | CASSLTGAQETQYF
NA | TRBJ1-3 | TRBV6-5 | NA | TGTGCCAGCTCGAGCGGGGGGGGGAACACCATATATTTT | CASSSGGGNTIYF
NA | TRBJ1-1 | TRBV18 | NA | TGTGCCAGCTCACCAAGGACAGCTGAAGCTTTCTTT | CASSPRTAEAFF
NA | TRBJ1-5 | TRBV2 | NA | TGTGCCAGCTCTTACGGAAGCAATCAGCCCCAGCATTTT | CASSYGSNQPQHF
NA | TRBJ1-2 | TRBV19 | NA | TGTGCCAGTAGTATCCTATACACCTTC | CASSILYTF
NA | TRBJ2-5 | TRBV29-1 | NA | TGCAGCGTTGTAGTTGTGGAAGAGACCCAGTACTTC | CSVVVVEETQYF
NA | TRBJ2-5 | TRBV11-2 | NA | TGTGCCAGCAGGAGGAACGCCGGGATTCTCCAAGAGACCCAGTACTTC | CASRRNAGILQETQYF
NA | TRBJ1-2 | TRBV6-4 | TRBD1 | TGTGCCAGCAGTGACTCGGGACAGGGTAAAGGTAACTATGGCTACACCTTC | CASSDSGQGKGNYGYTF
NA | TRBJ2-7 | TRBV7-9 | TRBD1 | TGTGCCAGCAGCGACCGGGACAGGGGACACGAGCAGTACTTC | CASSDRDRGHEQYF
many | TRBJ2-1 | TRBV18 | NA | TGTGCCAGCTCACCACCGCACCAGAACTCCTACAATGAGCAGTTCTTC | CASSPPHQNSYNEQFF
NA | TRBJ2-7 | TRBV7-2 | NA | TGTGCCAGCAGCTTAAGGAGGAGCGCCTCCTACGAGCAGTACTTC | CASSLRRSASYEQYF
NA | TRBJ1-5 | TRBV5-8 | TRBD1 | TGTGCCAGCAGCTTGGATCTGGGACAGGGGAGACAGCCCCAGCATTTT | CASSLDLGQGRQPQHF
NA | TRBJ2-5 | TRBV18 | NA | TGTGCCAGCCAAGGACGGCTTCAAGAGACCCAGTACTTC | CASQGRLQETQYF
NA | TRBJ2-3 | TRBV9 | NA | TGTGCCAGCAGCGTCAGAAGCGGCACAGATACGCAGTATTTT | CASSVRSGTDTQYF
NA | TRBJ1-1 | TRBV12-5 | TRBD1 | TGTGCTAGTGGCGGCTCGACAGGGCCCGAAGCTTTCTTT | CASGGSTGPEAFF
NA | TRBJ2-7 | TRBV6-8 | TRBD1 | TGTGCCAGCAGTTACTCGAGCATACCGATCTCCGCAAAAAGACAGGGAAAAAGCTACGAGCAGTACTTC | CASSYSSIPISAKRQGKSYEQYF
NA | TRBJ2-1 | TRBV5-6 | TRBD1 | TGTGCCAGCAGCAGAGCGACCGACAGGGGGCAGGGAAATGAGCAGTTCTTC | CASSRATDRGQGNEQFF
NA | TRBJ2-1 | TRBV5-1 | TRBD1 | TGCGCCAGCAGCTCTAATTTACAGGGGAATGAGCAGTTCTTC | CASSSNLQGNEQFF
once | TRBJ2-3 | TRBV18 | NA | TGTGCCAGCTCACCGGGTAGCACAGATACGCAGTATTTT | CASSPGSTDTQYF
few | TRBJ1-2 | TRBV5-1 | NA | TGCGCCAGCAGCTTGATCCAGGGCAATTATGGCTACACCTTC | CASSLIQGNYGYTF
NA | TRBJ2-1 | TRBV5-1 | NA | TGCGCCAGCAGGCAAAACTATGAGCAGTTCTTC | CASRQNYEQFF
NA | TRBJ2-1 | TRBV7-2 | TRBD1 | TGTGCCAGCAGCTTAGGGACAGGTCGTAAGTTCTTC | CASSLGTGRKFF
NA | TRBJ2-2 | TRBV5-1 | TRBD1 | TGCGCCAGCAGCTTCCCGAGGGACAGGGAATCAATAAGCTTCGGGGAGCTGTTTTTT | CASSFPRDRESISFGELFF
NA | TRBJ2-3 | TRBV2 | NA | TGTGCCAGCAGTGATTGGACGGTAGCAGATACGCAGTATTTT | CASSDWTVADTQYF
NA | TRBJ2-1 | TRBV9 | TRBD2 | TGTGCCAGCAGCCTATACCCAGGAGCGGGGGGTTACAATGAGCAGTTCTTC | CASSLYPGAGGYNEQFF
NA | TRBJ1-4 | TRBV28 | NA | TGTGCCAGCAGTGTAGGAGGAAAACTGTTTTTT | CASSVGGKLFF
NA | TRBJ1-1 | TRBV10-3 | TRBD1 | TGTGCCATCAGTGACTCCGACAGGGTTCATTCTTTCTTT | CAISDSDRVHSFF
NA | TRBJ2-7 | TRBV19 | TRBD1 | TGTGCCAGTAGTATACAGGGGGCGGCCCGCGAGCAGTACTTC | CASSIQGAAREQYF
NA | TRBJ2-1 | TRBV7-8 | NA | TGTGCCAGCAGCTTAACACTGGTGATCAATGAGCAGTTCTTC | CASSLTLVINEQFF
NA | TRBJ1-3 | TRBV9 | NA | TGTGCCAGCAGCCCCTCGGTGGCCGGAAACACCATATATTTT | CASSPSVAGNTIYF
NA | TRBJ2-5 | TRBV18 | NA | TGTGCCAGCTCACCAACAGGGCAAGAGACCCAGTACTTC | CASSPTGQETQYF
NA | TRBJ2-1 | TRBV9 | NA | TGTGCCAGCAGCGTTAGGGCGTCCACCTACAATGAGCAGTTCTTC | CASSVRASTYNEQFF
NA | TRBJ2-3 | TRBV10-3 | TRBD2 | TGTGCCATCGCTGGGACTACGGATACGCAGTATTTT | CAIAGTTDTQYF
once | TRBJ2-2 | TRBV6-6 | NA | TGTGCCAGCGCCCAAAAAACCGGGGAGCTGTTTTTT | CASAQKTGELFF
NA | TRBJ1-3 | TRBV27 | TRBD1 | TGTGCCAGCAGTATCACAGGGGTCGGAAACACCATATATTTT | CASSITGVGNTIYF
NA | TRBJ1-2 | TRBV6-5 | NA | TGTGCCAGCAGTTCACGGACGTATGGCTACACCTTC | CASSSRTYGYTF
NA | TRBJ1-4 | TRBV30 | NA | TGTGCCTGGAGTCGGAAGTTGGGTGATGAAAAACTGTTTTTT | CAWSRKLGDEKLFF
NA | TRBJ2-5 | TRBV7-2 | NA | TGTGCCAGCAGCTTGGGGACTGCGGAGACCCAGTACTTC | CASSLGTAETQYF
few | TRBJ2-5 | TRBV27 | TRBD2 | TGTGCCAGCAGTTCATTCAGACTAGCGGGGGGGCCAGACCAAGAGACCCAGTACTTC | CASSSFRLAGGPDQETQYF
few | TRBJ1-5 | TRBV6-1 | NA | TGTGCCAGCAGAACTGATCAGCCCCAGCATTTT | CASRTDQPQHF
NA | TRBJ1-5 | TRBV5-8 | TRBD1 | TGTGCCAGCAGCTTGGTAACAGGGGGTAAGGATCAGCCCCAGCATTTT | CASSLVTGGKDQPQHF
many | TRBJ1-6 | TRBV6-1 | NA | TGTGCCAGCAACGAGGGGTGGGTAAGATCACCCCTCCACTTT | CASNEGWVRSPLHF
NA | TRBJ1-1 | TRBV19 | TRBD1 | TGTGCCAGCCGCGGTGACAGGGCGGGCACTGAAGCTTTCTTT | CASRGDRAGTEAFF
NA | TRBJ2-3 | TRBV28 | NA | TGTGCCAGCAGTTCCATTACCCCCGCAGATACGCAGTATTTT | CASSSITPADTQYF
many | TRBJ2-5 | TRBV10-3 | NA | TGTGCCATCACTGGGGACCGGGGAGAGACCCAGTACTTC | CAITGDRGETQYF
once | TRBJ2-5 | TRBV30 | TRBD1 | TGTGCCTGGAGCACAGGGGGCGCAAGGGGTGAAGAGACCCAGTACTTC | CAWSTGGARGEETQYF